This TCR beta chain was sequenced during a study of cytomegalovirus exposure and HLA in healthy donors (dated 2017 in TCRdb). About the full investigation: According to a later analysis, one platform produced both the approximately 110 validation repertoires and the 700 or so repertoires of the first cohort. The study aimed to test whether signatures of past pathogen exposure could be identified by cataloging public T cell receptors. A separate validation cohort of over a hundred different subjects was used in addition to the 666-subject first cohort. To predict cytomegalovirus infection status, the study combined high-throughput TCR immunosequencing, statistical association of individual TCRs with disease status, and machine learning. Overall study outcomes, separate from this receptor: The study listed 164 TCR beta chains as associated with cytomegalovirus. In a later analysis, TCRs clustered in the first cohort were found to also tend to co-occur in the approximately 110 validation repertoires, with 94% of cluster scores above 0. The authors suggested that the approach could potentially be generalized to other disease states and immunological phenotypes. A later analysis had no HLA typing for the validation cohort, so co-occurrence there was scored across all 110 or so repertoires. Cytomegalovirus status was reported to be diagnosed by the classifier with high specificity and sensitivity in both the original and validation cohorts. While some public TCRs were present in many individuals, most TCR sequences turned up only very rarely across donors. Three of the identified cytomegalovirus-associated TCR beta chains were confirmed in vitro to be specific for cytomegalovirus antigens.

Remarks on this clone: This clone's antigen is unknown. The sample holds no much larger clone one base away, and base qualities are not on file.

Per the germline V gene, ENHRY is the CDR1 and SYGVKD is the CDR2. Germline trimming: 6 bases from V, 5 bases from J; junction bases outside gene matches: 7. From the cysteine up to the phenylalanine, the CDR3 has a length of 14 residues. The DNA shown is the 42-base CDR3, in frame from base 1. The protocol used for the library was the immunoSEQ multiplex PCR assay. In the original analysis: A statistical classification framework was built for diagnosing cytomegalovirus status from the catalog of TCR beta chain sequences. What TCRdb holds here is the immuneACCESS table cut down to in-frame rearrangements. Part of the clones is not present; checked against another copy, under half of the missing clones reflect an unresolved V gene, and the others are unexplained. V and J calls and clone size are copied from that table; D and trimming were computed from the DNA. The sample profile shows 100,000 to 130,000 clones; 90% to 97% of them were found once. The ten largest clonotypes hold roughly 0.67% of the sample.

Donors formed part of the validation cohort, which comprised about 120 subjects and was distinct from the first cohort of several hundred subjects. The rearrangement joined TRBV10-3 to TRBJ1-1, with 9 bases in between that match TRBD1. Input material: PBMCs. This TCR derives from a woman aged 18-30 years in good health and CMV-seronegative. The CDR3: CAIRGGQGWTEAFF. DNA sequence: TGTGCCATCAGGGGGGGACAGGGCTGGACTGAAGCTTTCTTT.